Each of the 8 T cell receptor beta chains below was sequenced from the same sample in a study of T cell responses to AZD1222 COVID-19 vaccine. The repertoire was sequenced with immunoSEQ multiplex PCR; TCRdb's copy has only in-frame clones and lacks some. The data hold more than 60,000 clones, with approximately 90% observed a single time. This sample comprised peripheral blood, obtained on day 0 of AZD1222 vaccination. These receptors were obtained from an adult in good health.

This chain connects TRBV5-5 to TRBJ2-3; 7 positions agree with TRBD2. Per germline, CDR1 SGHKS and CDR2 YYEKEE (reference sequence). V shed 0 bases, J shed 2 bases, and the junction held 6 bases outside the gene matches. There are 16 residues in the CDR3. This chain's CDR3 is CASSLALAGATDTQYF. The CDR3 DNA reads as TGTGCCAGCAGCTTGGCCCTTGCGGGAGCCACAGATACGCAGTATTTT.

V usage is TRBV4-3 and J usage is TRBJ2-2, with D hard to call. V lost 0 bases and J 7 bases, leaving 12 bases between the germline ends. There are 15 residues in the CDR3. In germline, CDR1 is LGHNA, CDR2 YSLEER. The CDR3 DNA follows: TGCGCCAGCAGCCAAGAACTACAACTGGGCGGGGAGCTGTTTTTT. Translation gives CASSQELQLGGELFF.

The chain is built from TRBV7-9 and TRBJ2-1; 16 bases agree with TRBD2. This CDR3 comprises 14 residues. Germline V gene data show CDR1 as SEHNR and CDR2 as FQNEAQ (reference sequence). The J segment lost 9 bases and the V segment lost 5 bases, leaving 1 base of the junction unmatched. The CDR3 nucleotides are TGTGCCAGCAGCGGGACTAGCGGGAGGGTTGAGCAGTTCTTC. Protein sequence: CASSGTSGRVEQFF.

V usage is TRBV9 and J usage is TRBJ1-5; 8 bases fit TRBD1. With V trimmed by 4 bases and J by 5 bases, 2 bases remained unmatched. The V gene's germline CDR1 is SGDLS and CDR2 YYNGEE. The CDR3 sequence is 13 residues long. The CDR3, as DNA: TGTGCCAGCAGCCCGACAGGGGATCAGCCCCAGCATTTT. This sequence encodes CASSPTGDQPQHF.

This chain connects TRBV6-6 to TRBJ2-7; D gene uncertain. There are 16 residues in the CDR3. Per the germline V gene, CDR1 is MNHNY and CDR2 is SVGAGI (reference sequence). V was trimmed by 2 bases and J by 0 bases, leaving 14 bases between them. The CDR3 DNA is TGTGCCAGCAGTTACCCACCTCCGGCCTCCTCCTACGAGCAGTACTTC. Translated: CASSYPPPASSYEQYF.

Only a few counts were recorded for this clone. The chain carries TRBV2 and TRBJ1-1; TRBD1 might be the D (5 bases). This CDR3 spans 14 amino acids. V lost 5 bases, J lost 4 bases, and 14 bases lay in between. CDR1 is SNHLY and CDR2 is FYNNEI in the germline V gene. The CDR3: CASSSHGQSTEAFF. The CDR3 DNA reads as TGTGCCAGCAGTTCCCACGGACAAAGCACTGAAGCTTTCTTT.

The chain joins TRBV4-1 to TRBJ2-7, with 9 positions matching TRBD2. The CDR3 totals 14 residues. Losses at the gene ends were 1 base for V and 9 bases for J; bases not matched to a gene: 7. From germline, CDR1 is MGHRA and CDR2 YSYEKL. The CDR3 DNA sequence: TGCGCCAGCAGCCAAGTCTCTAGCGGGGCCGGGCAGTACTTC. Its translation: CASSQVSSGAGQYF.

This sequence joins TRBV5-6 and TRBJ1-3; TRBD1 is a possible D gene (5 bases). V was shortened by 4 bases and J by 1 base, with 12 bases between the two germline ends. CDR3 length: 15 residues. In germline, CDR1 is SGHDT, CDR2 YYEEEE. The CDR3 is CASSPGVGSGNTIYF. The DNA of the CDR3 is TGTGCCAGCAGCCCGGGGGTCGGATCTGGAAACACCATATATTTT.